A selection of T cell receptor beta chains follows, all from one sample in a study of Tregs in tolerant kidney transplant recipients. Data came from immunoSEQ multiplex PCR; TCRdb stores just in-frame clones and leaves some out. The sample records some 66,000 clones, roughly 92% being singletons. Sequencing was performed on CD8+ T cells from blood, taken before the transplant. The receptors shown here come from a human donor who received a combined kidney and bone marrow transplant. Each CDR3 is given with its conserved first and last residue. D genes are given only for firm matches. Only some rows state a clone size, as once, few, many or a class for expanded clones.

j_gene: TRBJ2-1
v_gene: TRBV27
abundance: -
d_gene: -
CDR3nt: TGTGCCAGCAGTTTATCGTCGGGTCTGTACAATGAGCAGTTCTTC
CDR3aa: CASSLSSGLYNEQFF

j_gene: TRBJ2-7
v_gene: TRBV14
abundance: -
d_gene: -
CDR3nt: TGTGCCAGCAGCGAAGACAGATACCCCTACGAGCAGTACTTC
CDR3aa: CASSEDRYPYEQYF

j_gene: TRBJ1-1
v_gene: TRBV28
abundance: once
d_gene: TRBD1
CDR3nt: TGTGCCAGCAGTTCTCGACAGGGGGCGGGCACTGAAGCTTTCTTT
CDR3aa: CASSSRQGAGTEAFF

j_gene: TRBJ2-7
v_gene: TRBV6-1
abundance: -
d_gene: -
CDR3nt: TGTGCCAGCAGTTCCCGGACAGCCGCCTACGAGCAGTACTTC
CDR3aa: CASSSRTAAYEQYF

j_gene: TRBJ2-1
v_gene: TRBV7-9
abundance: few
d_gene: -
CDR3nt: TGTGCCAGCAGCACGGGGTCATCGTACAATGAGCAGTTCTTC
CDR3aa: CASSTGSSYNEQFF

j_gene: TRBJ2-7
v_gene: TRBV11-2
abundance: once
d_gene: -
CDR3nt: TGTGCCAGCAGCTTACGGGGCTACGAGCAGTACTTC
CDR3aa: CASSLRGYEQYF

j_gene: TRBJ2-7
v_gene: TRBV27
abundance: -
d_gene: -
CDR3nt: TGTGCCAGCAGTATGACAGCCTCCTACGAGCAGTACTTC
CDR3aa: CASSMTASYEQYF

j_gene: TRBJ2-7
v_gene: TRBV14
abundance: -
d_gene: TRBD1
CDR3nt: TGTGCCAGCAGATTCTACAGGGGGCTGACCTCCTACGAGCAGTACTTC
CDR3aa: CASRFYRGLTSYEQYF

j_gene: TRBJ2-5
v_gene: TRBV11-2
abundance: -
d_gene: -
CDR3nt: TGTGCCAGCAGCTTCGCGGAGACCCAGTACTTC
CDR3aa: CASSFAETQYF

j_gene: TRBJ1-1
v_gene: TRBV5-5
abundance: -
d_gene: -
CDR3nt: TGTGCCAGCAGCTTGGATGCGGGAGTGAACACTGAAGCTTTCTTT
CDR3aa: CASSLDAGVNTEAFF

j_gene: TRBJ2-7
v_gene: TRBV7-9
abundance: -
d_gene: -
CDR3nt: TGTGCCAGCAGCTCCTCTTCTTTTTTTTACGAGCAGTACTTC
CDR3aa: CASSSSSFFYEQYF

j_gene: TRBJ1-2
v_gene: TRBV4-3
abundance: -
d_gene: TRBD1
CDR3nt: TGCGCCAGCAGCCAATGGGTGACAGGGGGGAACTATGGCTACACCTTC
CDR3aa: CASSQWVTGGNYGYTF

j_gene: TRBJ1-2
v_gene: TRBV19
abundance: few
d_gene: TRBD1
CDR3nt: TGTGCCAGTAGTCCCGGACAGGGGAGCTATGGCTACACCTTC
CDR3aa: CASSPGQGSYGYTF

j_gene: TRBJ2-5
v_gene: TRBV13
abundance: -
d_gene: TRBD2
CDR3nt: TGTGCCAGCAGCTCCTCGGGGCGGGAGGGCATCCAAGAGACCCAGTACTTC
CDR3aa: CASSSSGREGIQETQYF

j_gene: TRBJ2-7
v_gene: TRBV27
abundance: -
d_gene: TRBD1
CDR3nt: TGTGCCAGCAGTCCGGGACCGGGACAGGGGAGATACGAGCAGTACTTC
CDR3aa: CASSPGPGQGRYEQYF

j_gene: TRBJ2-1
v_gene: TRBV30
abundance: -
d_gene: TRBD2
CDR3nt: TGTGCCTGGAGTGTAGGGACTAGCCGTAACAATGAGCAGTTCTTC
CDR3aa: CAWSVGTSRNNEQFF

j_gene: TRBJ2-7
v_gene: TRBV27
abundance: once
d_gene: -
CDR3nt: TGTGCCAGCAGCGCGACCTACTACGAGCAGTACTTC
CDR3aa: CASSATYYEQYF

j_gene: TRBJ2-3
v_gene: TRBV4-3
abundance: once
d_gene: -
CDR3nt: TGCGCCAGCAGCCCCCCGGGGCAGGGGAGCGATACGCAGTATTTT
CDR3aa: CASSPPGQGSDTQYF

j_gene: TRBJ2-1
v_gene: TRBV27
abundance: -
d_gene: TRBD1
CDR3nt: TGTGCCAGCAGGCTCGCGGACAGGGCCCTCGGTCCCTTCAATGAGCAGTTCTTC
CDR3aa: CASRLADRALGPFNEQFF

j_gene: TRBJ2-2
v_gene: TRBV27
abundance: -
d_gene: -
CDR3nt: TGTGCCAGCAGTTTGTTTAGCGGAACCGGGGAGCTGTTTTTT
CDR3aa: CASSLFSGTGELFF

j_gene: TRBJ1-2
v_gene: TRBV9
abundance: -
d_gene: TRBD1
CDR3nt: TGTGCCAGCAGCGTAGGACAGGGCTATGGCTACACCTTC
CDR3aa: CASSVGQGYGYTF

j_gene: TRBJ2-1
v_gene: TRBV9
abundance: -
d_gene: TRBD2
CDR3nt: TGTGCCAGCAGCGTAGAGATACTAGCGGACAATGAGCAGTTCTTC
CDR3aa: CASSVEILADNEQFF

j_gene: TRBJ2-1
v_gene: TRBV9
abundance: -
d_gene: -
CDR3nt: TGTGCCAGCAGCGCGGGGAACAATGAGCAGTTCTTC
CDR3aa: CASSAGNNEQFF

j_gene: TRBJ2-2
v_gene: TRBV5-1
abundance: -
d_gene: TRBD2
CDR3nt: TGCGCCAGCAGCTGGACTAGCGGGAGTAAAAGCGGGGAGCTGTTTTTT
CDR3aa: CASSWTSGSKSGELFF

j_gene: TRBJ2-7
v_gene: TRBV9
abundance: few
d_gene: TRBD1
CDR3nt: TGTGCCAGCAGCGTAGAGGGACAGGGAAACGAGCAGTACTTC
CDR3aa: CASSVEGQGNEQYF

j_gene: TRBJ2-1
v_gene: TRBV15
abundance: -
d_gene: TRBD1
CDR3nt: TGTGCCACCAGCAGGAGGTTGACAGGGGATGAGCAGTTCTTC
CDR3aa: CATSRRLTGDEQFF

j_gene: TRBJ2-1
v_gene: TRBV4-3
abundance: -
d_gene: -
CDR3nt: TGCGCCAGCAGCCAAGACGCCGGACAAGAGCAGTTCTTC
CDR3aa: CASSQDAGQEQFF

j_gene: TRBJ1-5
v_gene: TRBV7-9
abundance: -
d_gene: -
CDR3nt: TGTGCCAGCAGCCCGGGTGCGCAGCCCCAGCATTTT
CDR3aa: CASSPGAQPQHF

j_gene: TRBJ1-6
v_gene: TRBV7-6
abundance: -
d_gene: -
CDR3nt: TGTGCCAGCAGCTTAGCAGGGGGCTCCTATAATTCACCCCTCCACTTT
CDR3aa: CASSLAGGSYNSPLHF

j_gene: TRBJ2-1
v_gene: TRBV5-1
abundance: -
d_gene: TRBD2
CDR3nt: TGCGCCAGTAGGCCGTTCACCGGGACTAGCGGTTACAATGAGCAGTTCTTC
CDR3aa: CASRPFTGTSGYNEQFF

j_gene: TRBJ1-2
v_gene: TRBV13
abundance: -
d_gene: -
CDR3nt: TGTGCCAGCAGCTTAATACAGCAAGGCTACACCTTC
CDR3aa: CASSLIQQGYTF

j_gene: TRBJ2-5
v_gene: TRBV9
abundance: -
d_gene: -
CDR3nt: TGTGCCAGCAGCGCCCGTGAATCTAGCTTTCTTGAGACCCAGTACTTC
CDR3aa: CASSARESSFLETQYF

j_gene: TRBJ2-1
v_gene: TRBV27
abundance: -
d_gene: -
CDR3nt: TGTGCCAGCAGTTTACAGGGAAACCCGTATAACAATGAGCAGTTCTTC
CDR3aa: CASSLQGNPYNNEQFF

j_gene: TRBJ2-4
v_gene: TRBV19
abundance: -
d_gene: -
CDR3nt: TGTGCCAGTAGTAAACAGGGTACCAACCTAGCCAAAAACATTCAGTACTTC
CDR3aa: CASSKQGTNLAKNIQYF

j_gene: TRBJ1-1
v_gene: TRBV11-2
abundance: -
d_gene: TRBD1
CDR3nt: TGTGCCAGCAGCTTGTACGACCGGGACAGGAACACTGAAGCTTTCTTT
CDR3aa: CASSLYDRDRNTEAFF

j_gene: TRBJ2-3
v_gene: TRBV15
abundance: -
d_gene: TRBD2
CDR3nt: TGTGCCACCAGCATCCACCCCGTTAGGACTAGCGGGGGGTATAGCACAGATACGCAGTATTTT
CDR3aa: CATSIHPVRTSGGYSTDTQYF

j_gene: TRBJ1-3
v_gene: TRBV7-9
abundance: -
d_gene: -
CDR3nt: TGTGCCAGCAGCTTAGTAGGGGGCTCTGGAAACACCATATATTTT
CDR3aa: CASSLVGGSGNTIYF

j_gene: TRBJ1-2
v_gene: TRBV13
abundance: -
d_gene: -
CDR3nt: TGTGCCAGCAGCTTAGGACAGGGAACCCACTATGGCTACACCTTC
CDR3aa: CASSLGQGTHYGYTF

j_gene: TRBJ2-3
v_gene: TRBV7-6
abundance: -
d_gene: TRBD2
CDR3nt: TGTGCCAGCAGCTTGAGCGGGGGGATCACAGATACGCAGTATTTT
CDR3aa: CASSLSGGITDTQYF

j_gene: TRBJ1-3
v_gene: TRBV9
abundance: -
d_gene: -
CDR3nt: TGTGCCAGCAGCGTACAGGGGTTCCCTGGAAACACCATATATTTT
CDR3aa: CASSVQGFPGNTIYF

j_gene: TRBJ2-1
v_gene: TRBV4-1
abundance: -
d_gene: TRBD2
CDR3nt: TGCGCCAGCAGCCAAGCGGGGCGGGGGGGCTCTGAGCAGTTCTTC
CDR3aa: CASSQAGRGGSEQFF

j_gene: TRBJ1-6
v_gene: TRBV19
abundance: -
d_gene: TRBD1
CDR3nt: TGTGCCAGTAGTCCGACAGGGTATCCAAACTCCCCCCTCCACTTT
CDR3aa: CASSPTGYPNSPLHF

j_gene: TRBJ2-7
v_gene: TRBV30
abundance: -
d_gene: -
CDR3nt: TGTGCCTGGAACTGGGGGGATCTGGACGAGCAGTACTTC
CDR3aa: CAWNWGDLDEQYF

j_gene: TRBJ2-1
v_gene: TRBV28
abundance: -
d_gene: TRBD2
CDR3nt: TGTGCCAGCAGTCTAGACAGCGGGGGACCCTACAATGAGCAGTTCTTC
CDR3aa: CASSLDSGGPYNEQFF

j_gene: TRBJ1-5
v_gene: TRBV27
abundance: -
d_gene: TRBD1
CDR3nt: TGTGCCAGCAGTTTAAACAGGGGTCAGCCCCAGCATTTT
CDR3aa: CASSLNRGQPQHF

j_gene: TRBJ1-2
v_gene: TRBV30
abundance: -
d_gene: -
CDR3nt: TGTGCCTGGAGTTTGGGGGGTGAGGACTATGGCTACACCTTC
CDR3aa: CAWSLGGEDYGYTF

j_gene: TRBJ2-7
v_gene: TRBV2
abundance: few
d_gene: -
CDR3nt: TGTGCCAGCAGGGAACGAGCGGGCCCTAACTACGAGCAGTACTTC
CDR3aa: CASRERAGPNYEQYF

j_gene: TRBJ2-7
v_gene: TRBV11-3
abundance: -
d_gene: -
CDR3nt: TGTGCCAGCAGCTTGACAGCCCCCTACGAGCAGTACTTC
CDR3aa: CASSLTAPYEQYF

j_gene: TRBJ2-6
v_gene: TRBV28
abundance: -
d_gene: -
CDR3nt: TGTGCCAGCAGTTTGCCGAGGGCTGGGGCCAACGTCCTGACTTTC
CDR3aa: CASSLPRAGANVLTF

j_gene: TRBJ1-4
v_gene: TRBV6-1
abundance: -
d_gene: TRBD1
CDR3nt: TGTGCCAGCAGTGAGGGACAGGGACTGTTTTTT
CDR3aa: CASSEGQGLFF

j_gene: TRBJ2-5
v_gene: TRBV7-6
abundance: -
d_gene: TRBD2
CDR3nt: TGTGCCAGCAGCCAAACAGCGGGAGGAGAGACCCAGTACTTC
CDR3aa: CASSQTAGGETQYF

j_gene: TRBJ1-6
v_gene: TRBV7-3
abundance: -
d_gene: TRBD1
CDR3nt: TGTGCCAGCAGCTTGGGGACAGAGTCCTCTCCCCTCCACTTT
CDR3aa: CASSLGTESSPLHF

j_gene: TRBJ2-1
v_gene: TRBV5-1
abundance: -
d_gene: TRBD1
CDR3nt: TGCGCCAGCAGCTACACAGGGGGCTCCTACAATGAGCAGTTCTTC
CDR3aa: CASSYTGGSYNEQFF

j_gene: TRBJ2-3
v_gene: TRBV7-9
abundance: -
d_gene: TRBD2
CDR3nt: TGTGCCAGCAGCGACGGACTAGCGGCTACAGATACGCAGTATTTT
CDR3aa: CASSDGLAATDTQYF

j_gene: TRBJ1-2
v_gene: TRBV19
abundance: -
d_gene: -
CDR3nt: TGTGCCAGTAGTCCTACGTCTAACTATGGCTACACCTTC
CDR3aa: CASSPTSNYGYTF

j_gene: TRBJ2-7
v_gene: TRBV13
abundance: -
d_gene: -
CDR3nt: TGTGCCAGCAACCAGGGGTCCAGCTCCTACGAGCAGTACTTC
CDR3aa: CASNQGSSSYEQYF

j_gene: TRBJ2-7
v_gene: TRBV27
abundance: -
d_gene: -
CDR3nt: TGTGCCAGCAGCTTATCCGGGCAGGGATTATCCTACGAGCAGTACTTC
CDR3aa: CASSLSGQGLSYEQYF

j_gene: TRBJ2-7
v_gene: TRBV4-2
abundance: -
d_gene: -
CDR3nt: TGTGCCAGCAGCCAAAACAGGGTGTCCTACGAGCAGTACTTC
CDR3aa: CASSQNRVSYEQYF